This TCR beta chain is from a study of shared clonotypes between healthy human individuals. Study-wide findings and caveats: Naive subsets generally had larger estimated richness than memory subsets. All-four-donor shared clonotypes had higher generation probabilities than non-shared clonotypes did.

This CDR3 has 15 amino acids. Germline V lookup: CDR1 SGHAT, CDR2 FQNNGV. V was pared by 2 bases and J by 2 bases, with 12 bases between. Repertoires were generated with immunoSEQ multiplex PCR, while TCRdb's copy carries only in-frame clones and drops some. The table lists about 2.5 million clones, 85% to 95% of them singletons. Comments on this clone: The antigen is undetermined.

The sequence derives from a man between 18 and 35 years old in good health. Some clones in this sample may be carry-over from other donors' samples. This chain links TRBV11-2 with TRBJ2-5; tentatively, D is TRBD2 (6 bases). Source material: naive CD4+ T cells from PBMCs. Sample subset: CD45RA+ positively selected. CDR3 coding DNA: TGTGCCAGCAGCTTATCTCGACGGGGGCAAGAGACCCAGTACTTC. This codes for CASSLSRRGQETQYF.